These 19 T cell receptor beta chains were sequenced from one sample in a study of T cell changes during pregnancy in multiple sclerosis. TCRdb's copy holds only in-frame clones and misses some; the assay was immunoSEQ multiplex PCR. The repertoire holds some 37,000 clones, 92% seen once, with about 0.8% in the top ten. Source: CD4+ T cells from peripheral blood mononuclear cells, taken before pregnancy. These receptors originate from a female donor with multiple sclerosis, enrolled in a pregnancy study.

The chain has TRBV9 and TRBJ2-5; 7 bases line up with TRBD2. The CDR3 loop spans 15 amino acids. V trimming: 0 bases; J trimming: 2 bases; junction bases outside the gene matches: 4. Germline-derived CDR1 and CDR2 are SGDLS and YYNGEE. CDR3 amino acids: CASSVVSGRQETQYF. DNA of the CDR3: TGTGCCAGCAGCGTAGTTTCCGGGAGGCAAGAGACCCAGTACTTC. The full variable domain, with the rest looked up from reference TRBV9 and TRBJ2-5, is DSGVTQTPKHLITATGQRVTLRCSPRSGDLSVYWYQQSLDQGLQFLIQYYNGEERAKGNILERFSAQQFPDLHSELNLSSLELGDSALYFCASSVVSGRQETQYFGPGTRLLVL.

This clone was detected only a few times. V is TRBV23-1 and J is TRBJ1-1; perhaps TRBD1 as D (6 bases). TRBV23-1 is marked as an open reading frame, function uncertain. With 7 bases removed from V and 1 base from J, the gap between germline ends came to 16 bases. The CDR3 loop spans 15 amino acids. The CDR3 DNA reads as TGCGCCAGCAATATAAAGCGGGGGCAGAACACTGAAGCTTTCTTT. Its translation is CASNIKRGQNTEAFF.

The chain has TRBV28 and TRBJ2-3; D is unclear. V lost 7 bases, J lost 6 bases, and 17 bases lay in between. From germline, CDR1 is MDHEN and CDR2 SYDVKM. The CDR3 has 14 residues. The CDR3 DNA reads TGTGCCAGCAAGAACGAAAACTATCCCGATACGCAGTATTTT. Its protein is CASKNENYPDTQYF. Full variable domain (missing parts from reference TRBV28 and TRBJ2-3): DVKVTQSSRYLVKRTGEKVFLECVQDMDHENMFWYRQDPGLGLRLIYFSYDVKMKEKGDIPEGYSVSREKKERFSLILESASTNQTSMYLCASKNENYPDTQYFGPGTRLTVL.

The gene calls are TRBV7-2 and TRBJ2-7; 12 nucleotides align to TRBD2. Germline CDR1 and CDR2: SGHTA and FQGNSA. The J segment lost 0 bases and the V segment lost 4 bases, leaving 4 bases of the junction unmatched. The CDR3 spans 16 residues. The CDR3 reads CASSYTSGGSSYEQYF. The CDR3, as DNA: TGTGCCAGCAGCTATACTAGCGGGGGGAGCTCCTACGAGCAGTACTTC.

This chain joins TRBV5-4 and TRBJ2-6, with D hard to call. Between the trimmed V and J ends, which lost 5 bases and 4 bases, there was a span of 10 bases. The V gene's germline CDR1 is SGHNT and CDR2 YYREEE (reference sequence). The CDR3 spans 14 residues. This CDR3 is CASRLGRGANVLTF. The CDR3 bases are TGTGCCAGCAGGTTAGGCAGGGGGGCCAACGTCCTGACTTTC.

V gene TRBV7-2 combines with J gene TRBJ2-7; weak D call: TRBD2 (5 bases). V gave up 6 bases and J gave up 2 bases, with 20 bases separating them. CDR1 and CDR2 (germline): SGHTA, FQGNSA. The CDR3 runs 16 residues. CDR3 DNA sequence: TGTGCCAGCAGTCAAACTAGACCTAGTCGGGCCTACGAGCAGTACTTC. This gives the protein CASSQTRPSRAYEQYF.

The chain has TRBV19 and TRBJ2-6, with 8 bases that match TRBD1. In germline, CDR1 is LNHDA, CDR2 SQIVND (reference sequence). The length of the CDR3 is 19 residues. Trimming at V came to 5 bases and at J to 2 bases, leaving 14 bases not matched to a gene. The DNA for the CDR3 is TGTGCCAGTAGTGTCTCCCCCGGACAGGGTCGGACTGGGGCCAACGTCCTGACTTTC. Translation gives CASSVSPGQGRTGANVLTF.

The chain combines TRBV9 with TRBJ2-4; TRBD2 might be the D (6 bases). Deletions cut 2 bases from V and 7 bases from J, with 19 bases between. Germline V CDR1 and CDR2: SGDLS, YYNGEE. The CDR3 totals 16 residues. The CDR3 reads CASSVTASPSGNIQYF. The DNA of the CDR3 is TGTGCCAGCAGCGTTACGGCTAGCCCGAGCGGGAACATTCAGTACTTC.

V is TRBV19 and J is TRBJ1-2; D gene ambiguous. CDR1 and CDR2 (germline): LNHDA, SQIVND (reference sequence). CDR3 length: 12 residues. The germline V and J ends were trimmed by 7 bases and 4 bases, with 10 bases remaining between them. The CDR3 is CASNSWSYGYTF. As DNA, the CDR3 is TGTGCCAGTAACTCGTGGAGCTATGGCTACACCTTC. The full variable domain, with the rest looked up from reference TRBV19 and TRBJ1-2, is DGGITQSPKYLFRKEGQNVTLSCEQNLNHDAMYWYRQDPGQGLRLIYYSQIVNDFQKGDIAEGYSVSREKKESFPLTVTSAQKNPTAFYLCASNSWSYGYTFGSGTRLTVV.

The V gene is TRBV2, the J gene TRBJ2-1; 11 positions match TRBD2. The V segment lost 7 bases and the J segment 15 bases; nucleotides outside the gene matches: 5. The germline CDR1 and CDR2 sequences are SNHLY and FYNNEI. CDR3 size: 11 residues. The CDR3 sequence: CASTLAGVRFF. The CDR3, as DNA: TGTGCCAGCACACTAGCGGGAGTTCGGTTCTTC.

The gene calls are TRBV5-6 and TRBJ2-2, with D possibly matching TRBD2 (5 bases). The V end lost 3 bases, the J end lost 6 bases, and 18 bases lay between the germline ends. The V gene's germline CDR1 is SGHDT and CDR2 YYEEEE. CDR3 length: 16 residues. The CDR3 DNA is TGTGCCAGCAGCTGGGGATTTTTCAACGGGGCCGGGGAGCTGTTTTTT. Encoded protein: CASSWGFFNGAGELFF.

A note on this clone: Other DNA sequences in this sample translate to the same CDR3. The chain couples TRBV7-2 to TRBJ1-5, with a possible D match to TRBD1 (6 bases). Germline V gives CDR1 SGHTA, CDR2 FQGNSA. V was trimmed by 5 bases and J by 6 bases, leaving 14 bases between them. The CDR3 covers 14 residues. The CDR3 nucleotides read TGTGCCAGCAGCGCACAGGGAGCAGGTCAGCCCCAGCATTTT. Translated: CASSAQGAGQPQHF.

V is TRBV13 and J is TRBJ2-7; 9 nucleotides line up with TRBD2. CDR1 PRHDT and CDR2 FYEKMQ come from the germline V gene (reference sequence). V dropped 3 bases and J dropped 7; count of bases not matched to a gene: 7. The CDR3 consists of 14 residues. The CDR3, as DNA: TGTGCCAGCAGCTTCCAAGCGGGAGGAAAGGAGCAGTACTTC. This codes for CASSFQAGGKEQYF.

V and J are TRBV4-2 and TRBJ1-1; D gene uncertain. Trimming left V 5 bases short and J 6 bases short, with 16 bases between. The CDR3 has 14 amino acids. Germline values: CDR1 LGHNA, CDR2 YNFKEQ. The CDR3 sequence is CASSVWGGDAEAFF. Here the CDR3 DNA reads TGTGCCAGCAGCGTCTGGGGAGGTGATGCTGAAGCTTTCTTT.

The chain has TRBV29-1 and TRBJ2-1, with TRBD2 identical over 9 bases. V lost 3 bases, J lost 7 bases, and 7 bases stayed unmatched. CDR3 length: 14 amino acids. Germline CDR1 reads SQVTM; CDR2 reads ANQGSEA. The CDR3 loop reads CSVDLAGVFNEQFF. The DNA for the CDR3 is TGCAGCGTTGATTTAGCGGGAGTATTTAATGAGCAGTTCTTC.

The chain has TRBV5-1 and TRBJ1-2; 9 nucleotides line up with TRBD1. The CDR3 runs 16 residues. Unmatched junction bases numbered 7, after V lost 0 bases and J lost 4 bases. CDR1 is SGHRS, CDR2 YFSETQ, per germline. The CDR3 sequence is CASSLDGQGSGYGYTF. The CDR3 region has the DNA TGCGCCAGCAGCTTGGATGGACAGGGGAGCGGCTATGGCTACACCTTC.

This chain uses TRBV29-1 with TRBJ2-7; no definite D call. Germline V gene sequence: CDR1 SQVTM, CDR2 ANQGSEA. Trimming cost V 5 bases and J 6 bases, with 14 bases left between them. There are 12 residues in the CDR3. Here the CDR3 reads CSVRSARGEQYF. The CDR3 DNA follows: TGCAGCGTTCGCTCAGCAAGAGGCGAGCAGTACTTC.

This clone has only one observation. The chain employs TRBV5-6 and TRBJ2-7, with a weak D call TRBD1 (6 bases). The V end was cut by 6 bases, the J end by 3 bases, with 16 bases between. Germline CDR1 reads SGHDT; CDR2 reads YYEEEE. The CDR3 covers 14 residues. CDR3 DNA sequence: TGTGCCAGCACCCACATAGGGGGAAGCTACGAGCAGTACTTC. This translates into CASTHIGGSYEQYF.

This clone was detected only once. V usage is TRBV5-1 and J usage is TRBJ2-3; 9 bases agree with TRBD1. The J segment lost 7 bases and the V segment lost 3 bases, leaving 9 bases of the junction unmatched. Germline CDR1 and CDR2: SGHRS and YFSETQ. This CDR3 comprises 15 residues. CDR3 bases: TGCGCCAGCAGCTCGCCCGGGACAGGGAGGCATACGCAGTATTTT. The encoded protein is CASSSPGTGRHTQYF.